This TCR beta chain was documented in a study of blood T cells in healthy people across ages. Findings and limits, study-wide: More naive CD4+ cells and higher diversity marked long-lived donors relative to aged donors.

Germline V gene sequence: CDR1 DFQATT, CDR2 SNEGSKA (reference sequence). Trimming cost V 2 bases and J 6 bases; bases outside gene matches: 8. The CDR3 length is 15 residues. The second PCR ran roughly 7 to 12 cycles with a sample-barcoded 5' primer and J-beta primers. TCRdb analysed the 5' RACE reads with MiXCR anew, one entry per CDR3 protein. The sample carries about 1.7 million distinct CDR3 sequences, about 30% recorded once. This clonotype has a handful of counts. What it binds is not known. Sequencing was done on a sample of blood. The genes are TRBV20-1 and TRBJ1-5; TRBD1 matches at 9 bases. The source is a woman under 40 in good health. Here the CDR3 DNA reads TGCAGTGCTAGACTCACTCGACAGGGGGGTCAGCCCCAGCATTTT. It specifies CSARLTRQGGQPQHF.